Reported below is one TCR beta chain. This specimen belongs to a study of T cell responses to AZD1222 COVID-19 vaccine. The assay was immunoSEQ multiplex PCR, and TCRdb's table has in-frame clones only and misses some. The profile shows about 78,000 clones, 80% to 85% of them singletons. CDR3 length equals 16 residues. V was shortened by 4 bases and J by 8 bases, with 23 bases between the two germline ends. Looked up from germline, CDR1 is LGHDT and CDR2 is YNNKEL (reference sequence). This clonotype was obtained from an adult in good health. V usage is TRBV3-1 (or the pseudogene TRBV3-2) and J usage is TRBJ1-2, with D possibly matching TRBD1 (5 bases). The sequencing here drew on peripheral blood, taken on day 0 of AZD1222 vaccination. Written as DNA, the CDR3 is TGTGCCAGCAGCCCTACCGGGGCAGCGAGGCGGGAGGGCTACACCTTC. Its translation: CASSPTGAARREGYTF.